One sample yielded the 27 T cell receptor beta chains listed below, sequenced in a study of shared clonotypes between healthy human individuals. Positively selected for CCR7, the CD45RO-negative cells used as naive CD8 cells excluded terminally differentiated effector memory CD45RA+ cells. Sequencing used immunoSEQ multiplex PCR; TCRdb keeps in-frame clones, though not all of them. The sample shows approximately 1.9 million clones, over 85% of them seen only once. Sequenced: naive CD8+ T cells from PBMCs. These receptors came from a man aged 18 to 30 in good health. Some clones in this sample may be carry-over from other donors' samples.

The chain has TRBV27 and TRBJ1-1, with 8 bases lining up with TRBD1. Germline CDR1 is MNHEY and CDR2 is SMNVEV (reference sequence). The V and J ends lost 5 bases and 6 bases, in that order; junction bases with no gene match: 8. The CDR3 spans 14 residues. The CDR3 loop is CASSITGGLSEAFF. In DNA form, the CDR3 reads TGTGCCAGCAGTATTACAGGGGGGTTATCTGAAGCTTTCTTT.

This chain connects TRBV2 to TRBJ2-7; D possibly corresponds to TRBD1 (5 bases). Trimming cost V 2 bases and J 0 bases, with 17 bases left between them. The CDR3 sequence is 17 residues long. Germline-derived CDR1 and CDR2 are SNHLY and FYNNEI. The CDR3, as DNA: TGTGCCAGCAGTGAATCCAGGACACGGGTTGACTCCTACGAGCAGTACTTC. This codes for CASSESRTRVDSYEQYF.

The rearrangement joins TRBV7-8 to TRBJ2-5; D might be TRBD2 (7 bases). Germline lookup yields CDR1 SGHVS and CDR2 FQNEAQ. The V end lost 0 bases, the J end lost 7 bases, and 15 bases lay between the germline ends. CDR3 length equals 15 residues. The CDR3: CASSLALRGGGTQYF. CDR3 bases: TGTGCCAGCAGCTTAGCGCTGAGGGGAGGGGGGACCCAGTACTTC.

This chain uses TRBV5-1 with TRBJ2-3; TRBD2 is a possible D gene (6 bases). CDR3 size: 16 residues. V was trimmed by 4 bases and J by 2 bases, leaving 17 bases between them. Looked up from germline, CDR1 is SGHRS and CDR2 is YFSETQ. The DNA of the CDR3 is TGCGCCAGCAGCCCCCGGCCGGGGGTGGTCACAGATACGCAGTATTTT. Amino acids: CASSPRPGVVTDTQYF.

The gene calls are TRBV30 and TRBJ2-5, with D hard to call. This CDR3 has 11 residues. Germline V lookup: CDR1 GTSNPN, CDR2 SVGIG (reference sequence). V lost 1 base and J lost 13, with 13 bases in between. The CDR3 region has the DNA TGTGCCTGGAGTGCCGGACGAAGGTGGTACTTC. Protein: CAWSAGRRWYF.

A note on this clone: The sample has other DNA sequences that encode this CDR3 too. The CDR3 DNA follows: TGTGCCAGCAGTTTATGGGGGGCAGGGGTCAACACTGAAGCTTTCTTT. This gives the protein CASSLWGAGVNTEAFF. The J gene is TRBJ1-1, the V gene TRBV28, with D possibly TRBD1 on 6 matching bases. V was trimmed by 0 bases and J by 2 bases, leaving 13 bases between them. This CDR3 comprises 16 residues. CDR1 MDHEN and CDR2 SYDVKM come from the germline V gene.

The chain has TRBV14 and TRBJ2-3; D may match TRBD1 or TRBD2 (5 bases each). Germline lookup yields CDR1 SGHDN and CDR2 FVKESK. The V end was cut by 0 bases, the J end by 0 bases, with 10 bases between. This CDR3 spans 16 amino acids. In DNA, the CDR3 is TGTGCCAGCAGCCAAGATTCCGGGGCTAGCACAGATACGCAGTATTTT. It encodes CASSQDSGASTDTQYF.

The chain carries TRBV2 and TRBJ2-7; TRBD1 aligns across 7 bases. The V gene's germline CDR1 is SNHLY and CDR2 FYNNEI. This CDR3 region has 14 residues. J was trimmed by 0 bases and V by 8 bases; bases with no gene match: 7. CDR3 sequence (DNA): TGTGCCAGCGGCCTACCAGGGGGCTCCTACGAGCAGTACTTC. The encoded protein is CASGLPGGSYEQYF.

The chain links TRBV19 to TRBJ2-2; D is unclear. V shed 4 bases and J shed 1 base, with 7 bases lying between them. The germline V gene encodes CDR1 LNHDA and CDR2 SQIVND (reference sequence). The CDR3 has 14 amino acids. In DNA form, the CDR3 reads TGTGCCAGTAGTACGGAGATGAACACCGGGGAGCTGTTTTTT. Amino acids: CASSTEMNTGELFF. The full variable domain, in which reference TRBV19 and TRBJ2-2 provide the parts outside the CDR3, is DGGITQSPKYLFRKEGQNVTLSCEQNLNHDAMYWYRQDPGQGLRLIYYSQIVNDFQKGDIAEGYSVSREKKESFPLTVTSAQKNPTAFYLCASSTEMNTGELFFGEGSRLTVL.

The chain joins TRBV6-6 to TRBJ1-5; a weak D match, TRBD1 (5 bases). CDR3 length: 11 residues. The ends were cut back, 6 bases at V and 9 bases at J, with 9 bases in the middle. Germline-derived CDR1 and CDR2 are MNHNY and SVGAGI (reference sequence). Here the CDR3 DNA reads TGTGCCAGCAGGGGCGGGGGGCCCCAGCATTTT. Its protein product is CASRGGGPQHF.

The chain recombines TRBV7-2 with TRBJ2-1, with 10 bases fitting TRBD2. The V gene's germline CDR1 is SGHTA and CDR2 FQGNSA. V shed 6 bases and J 8 bases; nucleotides not matched to a gene: 10. This CDR3 contains 15 residues. The CDR3, as DNA: TGTGCCAGCAGGGACCGTAGCGGGAGGATGCATGAGCAGTTCTTC. Protein: CASRDRSGRMHEQFF.

A single count supports this clone. V and J are TRBV27 and TRBJ2-7; D call uncertain. The germline V gene has CDR1 MNHEY and CDR2 SMNVEV (reference sequence). This CDR3 is built from 15 residues. Trimming left V 5 bases short and J 2 bases short, with 16 bases between. The DNA of the CDR3 is TGTGCCAGCAGTGCCGCATTGGCTGGAGCCTACGAGCAGTACTTC. This sequence encodes CASSAALAGAYEQYF.

V and J are TRBV18 and TRBJ1-4; D may be TRBD1 (6 bases). With 3 bases removed from V and 8 bases from J, the gap between germline ends came to 22 bases. This CDR3 spans 17 amino acids. The germline CDR1 and CDR2 sequences are KGHSH and LQKENI. In DNA form, the CDR3 reads TGTGCCAGCTCACCTGCTCAGGGGCCCACCCTGAGGGAAAAACTGTTTTTT. The encoded protein is CASSPAQGPTLREKLFF.

The J gene is TRBJ2-2, the V gene TRBV2; D might be TRBD1 (6 bases). In germline, CDR1 is SNHLY, CDR2 FYNNEI. The length of the CDR3 is 15 residues. With 7 bases removed from V and 2 bases from J, the gap between germline ends came to 14 bases. The CDR3: CASMTGALNTGELFF. Here the CDR3 DNA reads TGTGCCAGCATGACAGGCGCTCTTAACACCGGGGAGCTGTTTTTT.

The chain has TRBV6-5 and TRBJ2-1, with 9 bases fitting TRBD2. Looked up from germline, CDR1 is MNHEY and CDR2 is SVGAGI. Trimming removed 6 bases from V and 2 bases from J; junction bases left unmatched: 2. CDR3 length: 14 residues. CDR3 sequence (DNA): TGTGCCAGCAGGCTAGCGGGAACCTACAATGAGCAGTTCTTC. It translates to CASRLAGTYNEQFF.

V gene TRBV5-1 combines with J gene TRBJ2-7; TRBD1 is a possible D gene (5 bases). Per germline, CDR1 SGHRS and CDR2 YFSETQ. V was cut by 0 bases and J by 4 bases, with 11 bases left in between. The CDR3 is 14 residues long. CDR3 loop: CASSLETASYEQYF. For the CDR3, the DNA is TGCGCCAGCAGCTTGGAGACAGCTAGTTACGAGCAGTACTTC. Filled out from reference TRBV5-1 and TRBJ2-7, the complete variable domain reads KAGVTQTPRYLIKTRGQQVTLSCSPISGHRSVSWYQQTPGQGLQFLFEYFSETQRNKGNFPGRFSGRQFSNSRSEMNVSTLELGDSALYLCASSLETASYEQYFGPGTRLTVT.

The chain uses TRBV28 and TRBJ1-3, with TRBD1 matching 7 bases. Trimming took 3 bases from V and 0 from J; bases not matched to a gene: 2. Germline V gene lookup returns CDR1 MDHEN and CDR2 SYDVKM. The length of the CDR3 is 15 residues. The CDR3 DNA follows: TGTGCCAGCAGTTTGGACAGGAACTCTGGAAACACCATATATTTT. Translation gives CASSLDRNSGNTIYF.

The J gene is TRBJ1-6, the V gene TRBV27, with 7 bases fitting TRBD1. With 6 bases clipped from V and 14 bases from J, the junction kept 7 bases outside the gene matches. This CDR3 spans 12 amino acids. Germline lookup yields CDR1 MNHEY and CDR2 SMNVEV (reference sequence). CDR3 loop: CASRSIQGTLHF. Written as DNA, the CDR3 is TGTGCCAGCAGATCCATACAGGGGACCCTCCACTTT.

The rearrangement uses TRBV27 and TRBJ2-5, with D possibly matching TRBD1 (5 bases). This CDR3 is 15 amino acids long. Germline-derived CDR1 and CDR2 are MNHEY and SMNVEV (reference sequence). Trimming pared 2 bases from V and 4 bases from J, leaving 14 bases between. CDR3 sequence: CASSLGRPRGETQYF. CDR3 sequence (DNA): TGTGCCAGCAGTTTAGGGCGGCCTAGGGGAGAGACCCAGTACTTC.

The chain carries TRBV29-1 and TRBJ2-7; 11 bases are a match to TRBD1. The germline gives CDR1 SQVTM, CDR2 ANQGSEA. The CDR3 length is 17 residues. The junction had 8 bases not matched to a gene; V was cut back by 1 base and J by 0 bases. CDR3 sequence: CSVEAPSGQGASYEQYF. CDR3 DNA sequence: TGCAGCGTTGAAGCCCCCTCTGGACAGGGGGCCTCCTACGAGCAGTACTTC.

The V and J genes are TRBV28 and TRBJ2-7; D possibly corresponds to TRBD1 (6 bases). The germline gives CDR1 MDHEN, CDR2 SYDVKM. V was pared by 4 bases and J by 7 bases, with 17 bases between. This CDR3 spans 14 amino acids. The CDR3 coding sequence is TGTGCCAGCAGTTGGGATTGGGGGCGGAGGGAGCAGTACTTC. Protein product: CASSWDWGRREQYF.

On this clone itself: Other nucleotide sequences from this sample produce the same CDR3. This rearrangement joins TRBV7-9 to TRBJ2-7, with 7 bases aligning to TRBD1. Germline CDR1 SEHNR, CDR2 FQNEAQ (reference sequence). The V gene end was trimmed by 0 bases and the J gene end by 3 bases; junction bases not matched to a gene: 2. This CDR3 region has 14 residues. The CDR3, as DNA: TGTGCCAGCAGCTTAGCCGGGACAGTCTACGAGCAGTACTTC. It encodes CASSLAGTVYEQYF.

This chain uses TRBV28 with TRBJ1-1; a possible D gene is TRBD1 (5 bases). In germline, CDR1 is MDHEN, CDR2 SYDVKM. V lost 5 bases and J lost 3, with 16 bases in between. CDR3 length equals 15 residues. CDR3 in DNA: TGTGCCAGCAGTGGAACACTATTGGGGCACACTGAAGCTTTCTTT. It codes for CASSGTLLGHTEAFF.

The chain employs TRBV4-1 and TRBJ1-4; D is possibly TRBD1 (5 bases). CDR3 length: 15 residues. Trimming cost V 4 bases and J 5 bases, with 14 bases left between them. The germline gives CDR1 MGHRA, CDR2 YSYEKL. CDR3 nucleotides: TGCGCCAGCAGCCGTCTCGGGACGCCGAATGAAAAACTGTTTTTT. Translating gives CASSRLGTPNEKLFF.

This clone was recorded once. The V call is TRBV28, the J call TRBJ2-5, with D perhaps matching TRBD1 or TRBD2 (6 bases each). CDR1 is MDHEN, CDR2 SYDVKM, per germline. The germline V and J ends were trimmed by 6 bases and 6 bases, with 20 bases remaining between them. The CDR3 runs to 15 residues. This chain's CDR3 is CASRLNLGGWKTQYF. The CDR3 DNA follows: TGTGCCAGCAGACTGAACCTAGGGGGGTGGAAGACCCAGTACTTC.

On this clone: Compared with germline, one end of the junction differs, possibly owing to a read error. This rearrangement joins TRBV7-9 to TRBJ1-1; D remains ambiguous. Germline CDR1 is SEHNR and CDR2 is FQNEAQ (reference sequence). There are 13 residues in the CDR3. The CDR3 region has the DNA TGCGCCAGCAGCCAAGAGGAGAGGGTTGAAGCTTTCTTT. Translated, it gives CASSQEERVEAFF.

The chain has TRBV7-9 and TRBJ2-3; D not certain. CDR3 length equals 17 residues. Per the germline V gene, CDR1 is SEHNR and CDR2 is FQNEAQ (reference sequence). Trimming took off 1 base at V and 1 base at J, with 15 bases between the two ends. CDR3 protein: CASSLDSALRGTDTQYF. DNA of the CDR3: TGTGCCAGCAGCTTAGATTCCGCCCTTAGGGGCACAGATACGCAGTATTTT.